These 17 T cell receptor beta chains originate from one sample sequenced in a study of T cells after yellow fever vaccination. TCRdb re-analysed the 5' RACE reads in MiXCR, keeping a single row per CDR3 protein. The sample shows 350,000 to 450,000 distinct CDR3 sequences, around 20% of them seen only once. The sample consisted of PBMCs, taken before the yellow fever booster vaccination. These receptors were obtained from a young man who received the YFV17D yellow fever vaccine.

The rearrangement links TRBV10-3 to TRBJ1-6; TRBD1 aligns across 7 bases. Germline trimming cut 0 bases from V and 11 bases from J; bases unmatched to any gene: 7. CDR3 length equals 15 residues. Per germline, CDR1 ENHRY and CDR2 SYGVKD. The CDR3 DNA follows: TGTGCCATCAGTGAGTCGATACAGGGGAGCACACCCCTCCACTTT. Its translation is CAISESIQGSTPLHF.

This clonotype was found a few times. The V and J genes are TRBV5-1 and TRBJ1-6; perhaps TRBD1 as D (6 bases). The V gene's germline CDR1 is SGHRS and CDR2 YFSETQ. V was clipped by 0 bases and J by 7 bases, with 11 bases between them. The length of the CDR3 is 15 residues. Written as DNA, the CDR3 is TGCGCCAGCAGCTTGGTACAGGGCGACAATTCACCCCTCCACTTT. It encodes CASSLVQGDNSPLHF.

This clonotype was counted a few times. The gene calls are TRBV6-6 and TRBJ2-7, with a weak D call TRBD2 (6 bases). Germline-derived CDR1 and CDR2 are MNHNY and SVGAGI (reference sequence). The CDR3 extends over 15 amino acids. Trimming shortened V by 2 bases and J by 3 bases, and 14 bases separated the two germline ends. The CDR3 DNA follows: TGTGCCAGCAGTTACGGAGGGACGTTAGTCTACGAGCAGTACTTC. This translates into CASSYGGTLVYEQYF.

This clonotype was picked up a small number of times. The rearrangement joins TRBV5-6 to TRBJ2-5, with 7 bases matching TRBD2. Germline loops: CDR1 SGHDT, CDR2 YYEEEE. CDR3 length: 16 residues. V lost 1 base and J lost 5; bases outside the gene matches: 11. The CDR3 is CASSLRTLPGGETQYF. The DNA of the CDR3 is TGTGCCAGCAGCTTGCGGACTCTCCCCGGGGGGGAGACCCAGTACTTC. The full variable domain, its missing parts supplied by reference TRBV5-6 and TRBJ2-5, is DAGVTQSPTHLIKTRGQQVTLRCSPKSGHDTVSWYQQALGQGPQFIFQYYEEEERQRGNFPDRFSGHQFPNYSSELNVNALLLGDSALYLCASSLRTLPGGETQYFGPGTRLLVL.

This clonotype was picked up a small number of times. CDR3 sequence: CASSPGTGGSQPQHF. In DNA, the CDR3 is TGCGCCAGCAGCCCAGGGACAGGGGGTTCTCAGCCCCAGCATTTT. The genes are TRBV5-1 and TRBJ1-5; 11 bases agree with TRBD1. Germline trimming cut 4 bases from V and 6 bases from J; bases unmatched to any gene: 6. Germline-derived CDR1 and CDR2 are SGHRS and YFSETQ. The CDR3 has 15 residues.

This sequence joins TRBV7-9 and TRBJ2-2, with D unclear. The ends were cut back, 5 bases at V and 4 bases at J, with 14 bases in the middle. The CDR3 is 15 amino acids. Germline CDR1 is SEHNR and CDR2 is FQNEAQ (reference sequence). In nucleotides, the CDR3 is TGTGCCAGCAGCCTAGTATGGGCAGTCACCGGGGAGCTGTTTTTT. Encoded protein: CASSLVWAVTGELFF.

This clonotype came up a few times. The V and J genes are TRBV27 and TRBJ1-3; no reliable D call. The CDR3 is made up of 13 amino acids. Trimming shortened V by 7 bases and J by 2 bases, and 9 bases separated the two germline ends. The germline gives CDR1 MNHEY, CDR2 SMNVEV (reference sequence). The CDR3 nucleotides read TGTGCCAGCATTCCCCATGCTGGAAACACCATATATTTT. Protein sequence: CASIPHAGNTIYF.

The J gene is TRBJ2-7, the V gene TRBV19; TRBD1 might be the D (6 bases). The CDR3 sequence is 14 residues long. Germline V gene sequence: CDR1 LNHDA, CDR2 SQIVND (reference sequence). The germline V and J ends were trimmed by 5 bases and 5 bases, with 16 bases remaining between them. In nucleotides, the CDR3 is TGTGCCAGTAGTTCGAGACAGGAGGCCCACGAGCAGTACTTC. It encodes CASSSRQEAHEQYF.

The V gene is TRBV11-2, the J gene TRBJ2-2, with a possible D match to TRBD1 (6 bases). The ends were cut back, 5 bases at V and 4 bases at J, with 20 bases in the middle. The CDR3 runs 17 residues. The germline V gene has CDR1 SGHAT and CDR2 FQNNGV. The CDR3 reads CASSPTTGLRGTGELFF. In nucleotides, the CDR3 is TGTGCCAGCAGCCCCACGACAGGCCTCCGTGGCACCGGGGAGCTGTTTTTT.

The V gene is TRBV19, the J gene TRBJ2-7; D ambiguous. The germline V gene encodes CDR1 LNHDA and CDR2 SQIVND (reference sequence). CDR3 length: 15 amino acids. V gave up 4 bases and J gave up 1 base, with 14 bases separating them. CDR3 loop: CASSRVMDGSYEQYF. Written as DNA, the CDR3 is TGTGCCAGTAGTAGGGTGATGGACGGGTCCTACGAGCAGTACTTC.

This clonotype appeared a few times. V is TRBV6-5 and J is TRBJ2-1; D not certain. Per the germline V gene, CDR1 is MNHEY and CDR2 is SVGAGI. V lost 0 bases to trimming and J lost 0 bases, with 9 bases between them. This CDR3 region has 16 residues. The CDR3 sequence: CASSYSIRSSYNEQFF. For the CDR3, the DNA is TGTGCCAGCAGTTACTCGATTAGAAGCTCCTACAATGAGCAGTTCTTC.

This clonotype was counted between two and nine times. The gene calls are TRBV11-2 and TRBJ2-5, with D perhaps TRBD1 or TRBD2 (5 bases each). Trimming took off 7 bases at V and 4 bases at J, with 19 bases between the two ends. The length of the CDR3 is 15 residues. Per germline, CDR1 SGHAT and CDR2 FQNNGV. CDR3 in DNA: TGTGCCAGCATCCCGACCGGACAACGGGGAGAGACCCAGTACTTC. It encodes CASIPTGQRGETQYF.

This clonotype was counted only a few times. The chain employs TRBV4-2 and TRBJ2-4; D tentatively reads TRBD1 or TRBD2 (5 bases each). The V gene lost 2 bases and the J gene lost 6 bases, with 17 bases spanning the gap. From germline, CDR1 is LGHNA and CDR2 YNFKEQ. CDR3 length: 16 amino acids. CDR3 amino acids: CASSQTAGSWGNIQYF. Written as DNA, the CDR3 is TGTGCCAGCAGCCAAACAGCAGGGAGTTGGGGAAACATTCAGTACTTC.

This clonotype was observed a handful of times. The CDR3 is CASSLRPGLPDTQYF. The CDR3 DNA is TGTGCCAGCTCACTGCGGCCGGGGCTGCCAGATACGCAGTATTTT. The genes are TRBV18 and TRBJ2-3; TRBD1 or TRBD2 may be the D gene (5 bases each). The CDR3 spans 15 residues. From germline, CDR1 is KGHSH and CDR2 LQKENI. Trimming stripped 4 bases from V and 4 bases from J, with 15 bases between.

This chain connects TRBV4-3 to TRBJ2-1; D is perhaps TRBD2 (5 bases). CDR1 and CDR2 from the germline V gene are LGHNA and YSLEER. This CDR3 spans 15 amino acids. Trimming left V 4 bases short and J 2 bases short, with 12 bases between. The CDR3 here is CASSPSGITYNEQFF. For the CDR3, the DNA is TGCGCCAGCAGCCCGTCCGGGATAACCTACAATGAGCAGTTCTTC.

The J gene is TRBJ1-2, the V gene TRBV6-6; D is undetermined. The CDR3 spans 15 residues. Trimming took 5 bases from V and 1 from J, leaving 14 bases between them. Germline CDR1 is MNHNY and CDR2 is SVGAGI (reference sequence). The CDR3 is CASSPWGGSNYGYTF. CDR3 in DNA: TGTGCCAGCAGTCCCTGGGGAGGGAGTAACTATGGCTACACCTTC.

The V and J genes are TRBV11-2 and TRBJ1-2; D not resolved. From germline, CDR1 is SGHAT and CDR2 FQNNGV. V lost 3 bases, J lost 8 bases, and 13 bases lay in between. This CDR3 contains 13 residues. The CDR3 sequence: CASSFYGAMGYTF. The CDR3 nucleotides read TGTGCCAGCAGCTTTTATGGAGCCATGGGCTACACCTTC.